The sequence of this T cell receptor (beta chain) was determined in a study of blood T cell repertoires in COVID-19. The wider study: The United States, Italy and Spain provided the acute and convalescent COVID-19 samples. In each case, the material was cDNA or gDNA derived from T cells, B-cell-depleted T cells, or PBMCs.

How the authors handled the data: Nucleated cell counts were estimated from reference gene primer amplification. The table came from immunoSEQ multiplex PCR; TCRdb's copy has only in-frame clones and leaves some out. The V and J calls and clone size come from that table; D and trimming were worked out from the DNA. Here the sample spans about 90,000 clones, about 88% being singletons. The sequence was obtained from a man aged 80 or over with acute or convalescent COVID-19. Sequencing was carried out using peripheral blood.

The DNA for the CDR3 is TGTGCCAGCAGCTGGGGACTAGCGAGAAGCACAGATACGCAGTATTTT. Translation: CASSWGLARSTDTQYF. The rearrangement joins TRBV11-2 to TRBJ2-3; 10 bases align to TRBD2. With V trimmed by 4 bases and J by 0 bases, 4 bases remained unmatched. This CDR3 contains 16 residues. In germline, CDR1 is SGHAT, CDR2 FQNNGV.